The TCR beta chain described here comes from a study of CD4 T cells in relation to SARS-CoV-2 and coronaviruses. Remarks on this clone: The antigen remains unidentified.

Produced via immunoSEQ multiplex PCR; TCRdb's table is partial and in-frame only. This sample has tens of thousands of clones, with approximately 87% found just once. V was cut by 6 bases and J by 6 bases, with 11 bases left in between. The CDR3 is made up of 13 amino acids. Germline V CDR1 and CDR2: MNHEY, SVGAGI. The sample comprised naive CD4+ T cells from PBMCs, cultured in vitro. The subset denotes: naive CD4+ T cells isolated by negative enrichment. The receptor was isolated from an adult with COVID-19. The chain couples TRBV6-5 to TRBJ2-2; D not resolved. The CDR3 DNA sequence: TGTGCCAGCAGCCCGATACTGGCCGGGGAGCTGTTTTTT. Its protein is CASSPILAGELFF.